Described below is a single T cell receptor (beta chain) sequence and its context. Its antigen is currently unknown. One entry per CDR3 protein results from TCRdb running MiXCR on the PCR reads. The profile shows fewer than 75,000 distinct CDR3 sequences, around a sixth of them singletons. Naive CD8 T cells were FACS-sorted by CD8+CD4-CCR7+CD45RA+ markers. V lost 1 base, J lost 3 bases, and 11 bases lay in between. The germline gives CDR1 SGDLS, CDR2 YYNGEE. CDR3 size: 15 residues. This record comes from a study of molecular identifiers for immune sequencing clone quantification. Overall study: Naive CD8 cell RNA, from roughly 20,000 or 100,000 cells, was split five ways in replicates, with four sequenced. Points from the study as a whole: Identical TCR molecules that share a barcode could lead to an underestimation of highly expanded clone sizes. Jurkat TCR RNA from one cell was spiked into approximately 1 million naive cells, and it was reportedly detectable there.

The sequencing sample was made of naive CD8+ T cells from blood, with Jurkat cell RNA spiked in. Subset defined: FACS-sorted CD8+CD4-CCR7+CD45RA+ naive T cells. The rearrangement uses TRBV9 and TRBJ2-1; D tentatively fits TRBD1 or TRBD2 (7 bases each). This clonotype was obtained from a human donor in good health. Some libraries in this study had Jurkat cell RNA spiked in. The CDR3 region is CASSVSGTDYNEQFF. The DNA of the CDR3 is TGTGCCAGCAGCGTAAGCGGGACAGACTACAATGAGCAGTTCTTC.